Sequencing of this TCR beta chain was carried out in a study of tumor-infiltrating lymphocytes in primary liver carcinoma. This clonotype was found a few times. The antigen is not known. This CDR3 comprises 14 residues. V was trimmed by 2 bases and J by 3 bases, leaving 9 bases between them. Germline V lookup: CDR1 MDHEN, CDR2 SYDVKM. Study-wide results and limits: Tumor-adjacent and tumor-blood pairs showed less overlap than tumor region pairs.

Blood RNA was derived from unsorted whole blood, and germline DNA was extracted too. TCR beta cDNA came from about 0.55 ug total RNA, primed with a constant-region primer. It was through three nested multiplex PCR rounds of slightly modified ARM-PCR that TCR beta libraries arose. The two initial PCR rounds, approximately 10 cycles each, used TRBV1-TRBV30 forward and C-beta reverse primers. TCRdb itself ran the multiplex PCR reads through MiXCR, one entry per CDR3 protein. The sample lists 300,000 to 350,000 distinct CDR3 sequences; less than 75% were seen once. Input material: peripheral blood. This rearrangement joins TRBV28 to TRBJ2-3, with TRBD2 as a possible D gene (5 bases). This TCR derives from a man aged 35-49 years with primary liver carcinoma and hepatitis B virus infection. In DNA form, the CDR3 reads TGTGCCAGCAGTTTAGGGAGCCGAACAGATACGCAGTATTTT. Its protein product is CASSLGSRTDTQYF. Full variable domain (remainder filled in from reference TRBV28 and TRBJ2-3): DVKVTQSSRYLVKRTGEKVFLECVQDMDHENMFWYRQDPGLGLRLIYFSYDVKMKEKGDIPEGYSVSREKKERFSLILESASTNQTSMYLCASSLGSRTDTQYFGPGTRLTVL.